The 15 T cell receptor beta chains listed next were all sequenced from one sample in a study of blood T cell repertoires in COVID-19. Produced via immunoSEQ multiplex PCR; TCRdb's table is partial and in-frame only. The sample lists roughly 70,000 clones; under 85% were seen once. Sequenced material: peripheral blood. All receptors come from a man in his 60s with COVID-19, enrolled during active disease.

The chain recombines TRBV20-1 with TRBJ2-5; 8 bases agree with TRBD2. CDR1 is DFQATT and CDR2 is SNEGSKA in the germline V gene (reference sequence). This CDR3 has 15 amino acids. V shed 3 bases, J shed 3 bases, and the junction held 9 bases outside the gene matches. The CDR3 here is CSASKGGGNEETQYF. The CDR3 region has the DNA TGCAGTGCTAGTAAGGGCGGGGGGAACGAAGAGACCCAGTACTTC.

V gene TRBV25-1 combines with J gene TRBJ1-5; a weak D match, TRBD1 (5 bases). Trimming removed 6 bases at V and 1 base at J, with 19 bases between. Germline lookup yields CDR1 MGHDK and CDR2 SYGVNS. CDR3 length: 17 amino acids. The CDR3 DNA is TGTGCCAGCAGGACGGGGGGGAGGTCTGGGAGCAATCAGCCCCAGCATTTT. It translates to CASRTGGRSGSNQPQHF.

This clone was seen just once. The chain carries TRBV3-1 (or the pseudogene TRBV3-2) and TRBJ2-1, with 7 bases aligning to TRBD1. The CDR3 is 15 residues long. Germline V gene sequence: CDR1 LGHDT, CDR2 YNNKEL (reference sequence). Trimming cost V 2 bases and J 6 bases; bases outside gene matches: 7. The CDR3 nucleotides read TGTGCCAGCAGCCAACCGGGACAGCCACTCAATGAGCAGTTCTTC. Encoded protein: CASSQPGQPLNEQFF.

The chain combines TRBV29-1 with TRBJ1-3, with D possibly TRBD1 on 6 matching bases. V dropped 3 bases and J dropped 2 bases, with 8 bases sitting between them. Germline V gene lookup returns CDR1 SQVTM and CDR2 ANQGSEA. This CDR3 has 13 amino acids. The CDR3 nucleotides read TGCAGCGTTGAGACAGGACCTGGAAACACCATATATTTT. This gives the protein CSVETGPGNTIYF.

This clone occurred a few times. CDR3 loop: CASSSLFRSRESPLHF. DNA for the CDR3: TGTGCCAGCAGCTCCCTTTTCAGGTCTCGAGAATCACCCCTCCACTTT. This chain links TRBV7-6 with TRBJ1-6; D ambiguous. Germline V lookup: CDR1 SGHVS, CDR2 FNYEAQ. V dropped 4 bases and J dropped 10 bases, with 20 bases sitting between them. The CDR3 extends over 16 amino acids.

This clone was observed a single time. The V gene is TRBV5-1, the J gene TRBJ2-7; tentatively, D is TRBD1 (6 bases). This CDR3 comprises 14 residues. Germline V CDR1 and CDR2: SGHRS, YFSETQ. Trimming pared 3 bases from V and 2 bases from J, leaving 12 bases between. The CDR3 DNA is TGCGCCAGCAGCTCACAGGGAAGAGCCTACGAGCAGTACTTC. Its translation: CASSSQGRAYEQYF.

The chain is built from TRBV2 and TRBJ2-1; TRBD1 might be the D (6 bases). Germline V gene sequence: CDR1 SNHLY, CDR2 FYNNEI. The CDR3 length is 13 residues. The V end lost 3 bases, the J end lost 10 bases, and 13 bases lay between the germline ends. CDR3 sequence reads: CASSDGQRWEQFF. The CDR3, as DNA: TGTGCCAGCAGTGATGGACAGAGGTGGGAGCAGTTCTTC.

The V and J genes are TRBV10-2 and TRBJ2-7; D possibly corresponds to TRBD2 (6 bases). The CDR3 has 14 residues. Looked up from germline, CDR1 is WSHSY and CDR2 is SAAADI. Trimming took 6 bases from V and 0 from J, leaving 12 bases between them. CDR3 sequence reads: CASRGLTLSYEQYF. DNA of the CDR3: TGCGCCAGCAGGGGACTTACGCTCTCCTACGAGCAGTACTTC.

This clone was seen a handful of times. V is TRBV18 and J is TRBJ2-2; a possible D gene is TRBD2 (5 bases). Trimming stripped 3 bases from V and 3 bases from J, with 11 bases between. Germline V lookup: CDR1 KGHSH, CDR2 LQKENI. The CDR3 is 15 residues long. CDR3: CASSPSTGDTGELFF. CDR3 nucleotides: TGTGCCAGCTCACCTTCGACCGGGGACACCGGGGAGCTGTTTTTT. The full variable domain, completed using reference TRBV18 and TRBJ2-2, is NAGVMQNPRHLVRRRGQEARLRCSPMKGHSHVYWYRQLPEEGLKFMVYLQKENIIDESGMPKERFSAEFPKEGPSILRIQQVVRGDSAAYFCASSPSTGDTGELFFGEGSRLTVL.

The chain is built from TRBV30 and TRBJ2-7; D is possibly TRBD2 (5 bases). Trimming cost V 3 bases and J 0 bases, with 9 bases left between them. The CDR3 runs 13 residues. From germline, CDR1 is GTSNPN and CDR2 SVGIG (reference sequence). CDR3 sequence: CAWRGRDSYEQYF. The CDR3, as DNA: TGTGCCTGGAGAGGGAGAGACTCCTACGAGCAGTACTTC.

J is TRBJ1-4 and V is TRBV19, with 8 bases aligning to TRBD1. The CDR3 loop spans 14 amino acids. The V gene's germline CDR1 is LNHDA and CDR2 SQIVND (reference sequence). V lost 10 bases and J lost 9; bases outside the gene matches: 13. The CDR3 coding sequence is TGTGCCACCACCCCTGGGGACAGGATACAAAAACTGTTTTTT. Protein sequence: CATTPGDRIQKLFF.

CDR3 amino acids: CASSYSPGRAAYEQYF. The CDR3 DNA reads TGTGCCAGCAGTTACTCCCCGGGGAGAGCGGCCTACGAGCAGTACTTC. The chain couples TRBV6-5 to TRBJ2-7; a possible D gene is TRBD2 (5 bases). The CDR3 length is 16 residues. Per the germline V gene, CDR1 is MNHEY and CDR2 is SVGAGI. V was shortened by 0 bases and J by 2 bases, with 14 bases between the two germline ends.

This clone was counted once. The rearrangement joins TRBV4-1 to TRBJ1-2, with D possibly matching TRBD1 (6 bases). V lost 6 bases, J lost 4 bases, and 12 bases lay in between. The CDR3 is made up of 13 amino acids. The germline V gene encodes CDR1 MGHRA and CDR2 YSYEKL. The CDR3 region is CASRRGGAYGYTF. CDR3 DNA sequence: TGCGCCAGCAGGCGAGGGGGGGCCTATGGCTACACCTTC.

J is TRBJ1-3 and V is TRBV30; D is unresolved. This CDR3 is 15 amino acids long. V lost 0 bases and J lost 1, with 10 bases in between. Germline CDR1 GTSNPN, CDR2 SVGIG (reference sequence). The CDR3 sequence is CAWSVRTASGNTIYF. CDR3 bases: TGTGCCTGGAGTGTAAGGACTGCTTCTGGAAACACCATATATTTT.

This clone was observed a few times. The rearrangement joins TRBV11-2 to TRBJ2-5; the D gene is possibly TRBD2 (6 bases). V lost 4 bases to trimming and J lost 5 bases, with 14 bases between them. From germline, CDR1 is SGHAT and CDR2 FQNNGV. The CDR3 consists of 14 residues. Written as DNA, the CDR3 is TGTGCCAGCAGCTCTAATGGGGGACTCGAGACCCAGTACTTC. Translating gives CASSSNGGLETQYF.